This T cell receptor (beta chain) emerged from a study of cytomegalovirus exposure and HLA in healthy donors. 60 Vbeta and 13 Jbeta primers were used in PCR. The table came from immunoSEQ multiplex PCR; TCRdb's copy has only in-frame clones and leaves some out. The table has approximately 97,000 clones, around four fifths seen once. There are 16 residues in the CDR3. Germline CDR1 is GTSNPN and CDR2 is SVGIG (reference sequence). V lost 3 bases to trimming and J lost 3 bases; unmatched junction nucleotides: 8. The clonotype was recovered from a woman aged 40 to 49 in good health and CMV-seropositive. The sample taken for sequencing was PBMCs. The chain links TRBV30 to TRBJ1-3; 10 bases align to TRBD1. The CDR3 loop is CAWSLPGQGIGNTIYF. DNA of the CDR3: TGTGCCTGGAGCCTCCCGGGACAGGGGATTGGAAACACCATATATTTT.